Listed below are T cell receptor beta chains from one sample, sequenced in a study of cytomegalovirus exposure and HLA in healthy donors. Libraries were prepared by immunoSEQ multiplex PCR; TCRdb keeps only in-frame clonotypes and omits some of them. This sample's table reports about 130,000 clones. Sequenced sample: PBMCs. The receptors here all came from a woman in her fifties or sixties in good health and CMV-seronegative. Each CDR3 is given with its conserved first and last residue. The order of the fields is V gene, D gene, J gene, CDR3 DNA, CDR3 protein. A D gene is named only where the DNA matches it firmly.

V: TRBV15
D: NA
J: TRBJ1-3
DNA: TGTGCCACCAGCAGACAGGGGATCTCTGGAAACACCATATATTTT
CDR3: CATSRQGISGNTIYF

V: TRBV5-1
D: NA
J: TRBJ2-2
DNA: TGCGCCAGCAGACGGACAGAGACGAACACCGGGGAGCTGTTTTTT
CDR3: CASRRTETNTGELFF

V: TRBV6-6
D: NA
J: TRBJ1-1
DNA: TGTGCCAGCAGCCAAAAGCGGAACACTGAAGCTTTCTTT
CDR3: CASSQKRNTEAFF

V: TRBV2
D: NA
J: TRBJ2-7
DNA: TGTGCCAGCAGTGAGGGCCAGGGCCTCGACGAGCAGTACTTC
CDR3: CASSEGQGLDEQYF

V: TRBV5-6
D: NA
J: TRBJ1-5
DNA: TGTGCCAGCAGCTTGGGGCAGGGGTTGGACCAGCCCCAGCATTTT
CDR3: CASSLGQGLDQPQHF

V: TRBV9
D: NA
J: TRBJ2-3
DNA: TGTGCCAGCAGCAAAATGGAGACAGGCACAGATACGCAGTATTTT
CDR3: CASSKMETGTDTQYF

V: TRBV2
D: TRBD1
J: TRBJ2-5
DNA: TGTGCCAGCAGCCGAGGGGGCACCTCGGACGAGACCCAGTACTTC
CDR3: CASSRGGTSDETQYF

V: TRBV28
D: NA
J: TRBJ2-7
DNA: TGTGCCAGCAGTTTATCGGACAGCTCCTACGAGCAGTACTTC
CDR3: CASSLSDSSYEQYF

V: TRBV7-9
D: TRBD1
J: TRBJ2-7
DNA: TGTGCCAGCAGCTTTAATCAAGGGGGCAACGAGCAGTACTTC
CDR3: CASSFNQGGNEQYF

V: TRBV19
D: TRBD1
J: TRBJ1-1
DNA: TGTGCCAGTAGCCCCGGGACAGACCTAGTTGAAGCTTTCTTT
CDR3: CASSPGTDLVEAFF

V: TRBV15
D: TRBD1
J: TRBJ1-2
DNA: TGTGCCACCAGCAGAGGGAGACAGGGTCTAAACTATGGCTACACCTTC
CDR3: CATSRGRQGLNYGYTF

V: TRBV6-5
D: NA
J: TRBJ2-7
DNA: TGTGCCAGCAGTTACGGGGCAGGAAACTACGAGCAGTACTTC
CDR3: CASSYGAGNYEQYF

V: TRBV2
D: TRBD1
J: TRBJ2-4
DNA: TGTGCCAGCAGTGAAATAGGGACAGGGGGCGGGGAGGCCAAAAACATTCAGTACTTC
CDR3: CASSEIGTGGGEAKNIQYF

V: TRBV15
D: NA
J: TRBJ1-5
DNA: TGTGCCACCAGGATGGACAAAACGAATCAGCCCCAGCATTTT
CDR3: CATRMDKTNQPQHF

V: TRBV9
D: NA
J: TRBJ2-6
DNA: TGTGCCAGCAGCCCCCAACACCCCAACGTCCTGACTTTC
CDR3: CASSPQHPNVLTF

V: TRBV6-1
D: NA
J: TRBJ2-6
DNA: TGTGCGATCCGAGAGGCTGGGGCCAACGTCCTGACTTTC
CDR3: CAIREAGANVLTF

V: TRBV2
D: NA
J: TRBJ1-2
DNA: TGTGCCAGCCCGGTGGGGGGAATTAACTATGGCTACACCTTC
CDR3: CASPVGGINYGYTF

V: TRBV6-5
D: NA
J: TRBJ2-7
DNA: TGTGCCAGCAGGAGGGACGGGACACCATCCTACGAGCAGTACTTC
CDR3: CASRRDGTPSYEQYF

V: TRBV2
D: NA
J: TRBJ1-3
DNA: TGTGCCAGCAGGGCCTTGGCGGGCTCTGGAAACACCATATATTTT
CDR3: CASRALAGSGNTIYF

V: TRBV5-4
D: TRBD2
J: TRBJ2-7
DNA: TGTGCCAGCAGCCTGTCGGGAGGGGATGTAAATGGGCAGTACTTC
CDR3: CASSLSGGDVNGQYF

V: TRBV6-5
D: NA
J: TRBJ2-2
DNA: TGTGCCAGCACTTTAACAGAGAACACCGGGGAGCTGTTTTTT
CDR3: CASTLTENTGELFF

V: TRBV2
D: TRBD1
J: TRBJ1-5
DNA: TGTGCCAGCAGCGGGACAGGAGAGCAGCCCCAGCATTTT
CDR3: CASSGTGEQPQHF

V: TRBV2
D: NA
J: TRBJ2-7
DNA: TGTGCCAGCCGAAGACAGAATCCCTACGAGCAGTACTTC
CDR3: CASRRQNPYEQYF

V: TRBV28
D: TRBD1
J: TRBJ2-7
DNA: TGTGCCAGCAGAGAGACAGGGGTCGCGTACGAGCAGTACTTC
CDR3: CASRETGVAYEQYF

V: TRBV29-1
D: NA
J: TRBJ2-7
DNA: TGCAGCGTCGCCGGGCTACAGGGGGGGTACGAGCAGTACTTC
CDR3: CSVAGLQGGYEQYF

V: TRBV2
D: TRBD1
J: TRBJ1-1
DNA: TGTGCCAGCAGATATAGACAGGGGCCTAACACTGAAGCTTTCTTT
CDR3: CASRYRQGPNTEAFF

V: TRBV19
D: TRBD2
J: TRBJ2-1
DNA: TGTGCCAGTAGTTCCCGGACTAGCGGGAGCTCCTACAATGAGCAGTTCTTC
CDR3: CASSSRTSGSSYNEQFF

V: TRBV2
D: NA
J: TRBJ1-3
DNA: TGTGCCAGCATTGGGGGGGCTGGCTCTGGAAACACCATATATTTT
CDR3: CASIGGAGSGNTIYF

V: TRBV4-1
D: NA
J: TRBJ2-2
DNA: TGCGCCAGCAGCCCTTATCAGGGTGCGGCCGCGGGGGGGGAGCTGTTTTTT
CDR3: CASSPYQGAAAGGELFF

V: TRBV13
D: TRBD1
J: TRBJ2-1
DNA: TGTGCCAGCAGCTGGGGACAGGGGTCCTACAATGAGCAGTTCTTC
CDR3: CASSWGQGSYNEQFF

V: TRBV5-1
D: NA
J: TRBJ2-1
DNA: TGCGCCAGCAGCAAGGACGGGAGCTCCTACAATGAGCAGTTCTTC
CDR3: CASSKDGSSYNEQFF

V: TRBV6-1
D: NA
J: TRBJ1-4
DNA: TGTGCCAGCAGCATAAAGGGGCTGGCTAATGAAAAACTGTTTTTT
CDR3: CASSIKGLANEKLFF

V: TRBV4-1
D: NA
J: TRBJ1-2
DNA: TGCGCCAGCAGCCAAGATAGGGGTAGGCTCTATGGCTACACCTTC
CDR3: CASSQDRGRLYGYTF

V: TRBV14
D: NA
J: TRBJ2-5
DNA: TGTGCCAGCAGCCGGGACAATACCGAGGAGACCCAGTACTTC
CDR3: CASSRDNTEETQYF

V: TRBV6-4
D: TRBD1
J: TRBJ2-1
DNA: TGTGCCAGCAGTGTATCCGGGACAGGGGGCAATGAGCAGTTCTTC
CDR3: CASSVSGTGGNEQFF

V: TRBV4-1
D: NA
J: TRBJ1-2
DNA: TGCGCCAGCAGCCAGGGGGACTGGGGGGGCTATGGCTACACCTTC
CDR3: CASSQGDWGGYGYTF

V: TRBV2
D: TRBD2
J: TRBJ2-1
DNA: TGTGCCGGTTCCGGGACTAGGGCTGACAATGAGCAGTTCTTC
CDR3: CAGSGTRADNEQFF

V: TRBV5-4
D: TRBD2
J: TRBJ2-7
DNA: TGTGCCAGCAGCGCGTCTAGCGGGGGGGCCTCATTCTCCTACGAGCAGTACTTC
CDR3: CASSASSGGASFSYEQYF

V: TRBV10-1
D: NA
J: TRBJ2-4
DNA: TGCGCCAGCAGTGATCCAGGATTACCCATTCAGTACTTC
CDR3: CASSDPGLPIQYF

V: TRBV9
D: NA
J: TRBJ2-1
DNA: TGTGCCAGCAGCCCCTCCGGGACTGGCTACAATGAGCAGTTCTTC
CDR3: CASSPSGTGYNEQFF

V: TRBV28
D: NA
J: TRBJ2-7
DNA: TGTGCCAGCAGTTTACACTACGAGCAGTACTTC
CDR3: CASSLHYEQYF

V: TRBV4-1
D: NA
J: TRBJ1-2
DNA: TGCGCCAGCAGCCCGGACTCAGCTAACTATGGCTACACCTTC
CDR3: CASSPDSANYGYTF

V: TRBV2
D: TRBD2
J: TRBJ2-5
DNA: TGTGCCAGCAGTCGGACTAGCGGGAGATCAGAGACCCAGTACTTC
CDR3: CASSRTSGRSETQYF

V: TRBV7-2
D: NA
J: TRBJ2-2
DNA: TGTGCCAGCAGCACACAACACAGGTCCGGGGAGCTGTTTTTT
CDR3: CASSTQHRSGELFF

V: TRBV20-1
D: NA
J: TRBJ2-7
DNA: TGCAGCGGGAGTCGGGCTTACGAGCAGTACTTC
CDR3: CSGSRAYEQYF

V: TRBV7-3
D: TRBD2
J: TRBJ2-2
DNA: TGTGCCAGCAGCCCGGCCCTAGCGGGGACCGGGGAGCTGTTTTTT
CDR3: CASSPALAGTGELFF

V: TRBV7-2
D: TRBD1
J: TRBJ1-1
DNA: TGTGCCAGCAGCTTCGGGACAGGACTTCCTGAAGCTTTCTTT
CDR3: CASSFGTGLPEAFF

V: TRBV19
D: NA
J: TRBJ2-3
DNA: TGTGCCAGTAGTACCCCACAGGGTCAACTCATGCGAGATACGCAGTATTTT
CDR3: CASSTPQGQLMRDTQYF

V: TRBV5-1
D: NA
J: TRBJ2-5
DNA: TGCGCCAGCACACGACAAGGGGAAGTCCGAGAGACCCAGTACTTC
CDR3: CASTRQGEVRETQYF

V: TRBV12-1
D: NA
J: TRBJ1-6
DNA: TGTGCCAGCAGCCTTCGTGAGTTGCTCGCAGGGCCTTCACCCCTCCACTTT
CDR3: CASSLRELLAGPSPLHF

V: TRBV2
D: TRBD1
J: TRBJ2-3
DNA: TGTGCCAGCATGGGAACGGGACAGTACACAGATACGCAGTATTTT
CDR3: CASMGTGQYTDTQYF

V: TRBV19
D: TRBD1
J: TRBJ1-2
DNA: TGTGCCAGTAGTAGTAACAGGGGATCTCTCTATGGCTACACCTTC
CDR3: CASSSNRGSLYGYTF

V: TRBV7-2
D: NA
J: TRBJ1-3
DNA: TGTGCCAGCAGCTCGTATGAGGGAAACACCATATATTTT
CDR3: CASSSYEGNTIYF

V: TRBV6-5
D: NA
J: TRBJ1-4
DNA: TGTGCCAGCAGTTACGGGCAGGGTAGGGAAAAACTGTTTTTT
CDR3: CASSYGQGREKLFF

V: TRBV6-1
D: NA
J: TRBJ1-3
DNA: TGTGCCAGCAGTGCCGTTTCGACCAGGTCTGGAAACACCATATATTTT
CDR3: CASSAVSTRSGNTIYF